Listed here is a single T cell receptor beta chain. The germline CDR1 and CDR2 sequences are SNHLY and FYNNEI. This CDR3 region has 13 residues. V was clipped by 8 bases and J by 2 bases; unmatched bases: 5. Using a J-beta primer mix together with a sample-barcoded 5' primer, a second PCR was run for roughly 7 to 12 cycles. Via MiXCR, TCRdb re-called the 5' RACE reads, giving one row per CDR3 protein. Seen here are some 930,000 distinct CDR3 sequences, almost 30% observed once, and the top ten hold about a tenth. These data come from a study of blood T cells in healthy people across ages. Separately, the same data were catalogued under a study of T cells of mothers and their children.

The V and J genes are TRBV2 and TRBJ1-2, with 7 bases matching TRBD1. The source is a woman aged 40-49 years in good health. Sequencing was carried out using blood. In DNA, the CDR3 is TGTGCCAGCCTTAAGGACAGGAACTATGGCTACACCTTC. Translated, it gives CASLKDRNYGYTF.